This T cell receptor (beta chain) appears in the sequencing data of a study of blood T cell repertoires in COVID-19. Study-level information: The study drew acute and convalescent COVID-19 samples from the United States, Italy and Spain. In each case, the material was cDNA or gDNA derived from T cells, B-cell-depleted T cells, or PBMCs.

Authors' data handling: Amplification of reference gene primers was used by the study to estimate nucleated cell counts. TCRdb keeps only in-frame clones here, not all; method: immunoSEQ multiplex PCR. The DNA was the basis for D and trimming; V, J and clone size are from that table. Of 50,000 to 65,000 clones listed, around 93% are singletons. The germline V gene has CDR1 SGHRS and CDR2 YFSETQ. This CDR3 has 13 residues. Trimming cost V 1 base and J 2 bases, with 4 bases left between them. The chain has TRBV5-1 and TRBJ2-1, with D hard to call. Sequencing was done on a sample of peripheral blood. The receptor was isolated from a man aged 50-60 years with acute or convalescent COVID-19. The CDR3 spells CASSLPPYNEQFF. The CDR3 DNA reads as TGCGCCAGCAGCTTGCCTCCCTACAATGAGCAGTTCTTC.